The 9 T cell receptor beta chains given below trace back to one sample, sequenced in a study of cytomegalovirus exposure and HLA in healthy donors (dated by TCRdb to about 2017). Libraries were constructed by the immunoSEQ multiplex PCR assay. For the multiplex PCR, a mixture combining 60 forward primers for TCR Vbeta segments and 13 reverse primers for TCR Jbeta segments was used. TCRdb obtained this table from immuneACCESS and retained in-frame rearrangements with V and J assigned. These tables miss some clones; where compared with another copy, unresolved V genes account for less than half of the shortfall, and the remainder is unexplained. The sample yields approximately 220,000 clones; over 70% were counted once. The ten largest clonotypes hold more than 0.6% of the sample. The sequenced material came from PBMCs. The receptor set was obtained from a boy younger than 10 in good health and CMV-seronegative.

The chain recombines TRBV30 with TRBJ2-5; 7 nucleotides agree with TRBD1. This CDR3 comprises 13 residues. Germline values: CDR1 GTSNPN, CDR2 SVGIG (reference sequence). V dropped 0 bases and J dropped 5; count of bases not matched to a gene: 3. CDR3 DNA sequence: TGTGCCTGGAGTGTCCTGACAGGGGAGACCCAGTACTTC. It specifies CAWSVLTGETQYF.

The chain uses TRBV7-9 and TRBJ2-1; 10 bases line up with TRBD2. The CDR3 is 18 residues long. Germline lookup yields CDR1 SEHNR and CDR2 FQNEAQ (reference sequence). The junction had 11 bases not matched to a gene; V was cut back by 0 bases and J by 6 bases. For the CDR3, the DNA is TGTGCCAGCAGCTTAGCCTCTATTCTAGCGGGAGTCGCCAATGAGCAGTTCTTC. Its protein is CASSLASILAGVANEQFF.

V usage is TRBV6-5 and J usage is TRBJ2-7; 7 nucleotides align to TRBD1. The length of the CDR3 is 13 residues. Germline V CDR1 and CDR2: MNHEY, SVGAGI. Trimming cost V 5 bases and J 10 bases; bases outside gene matches: 11. This chain's CDR3 is CASSAPGQPSQYF. The CDR3 DNA is TGTGCCAGCAGTGCACCGGGACAGCCCTCTCAGTACTTC.

This clone occurred once. The rearrangement uses TRBV7-2 and TRBJ1-2; TRBD1 aligns across 9 bases. The CDR3 is 14 amino acids. Germline CDR1 is SGHTA and CDR2 is FQGNSA. Trimming took 5 bases from V and 2 from J; bases not matched to a gene: 3. CDR3 in amino acids: CASSLGTGNYGYTF. The CDR3 DNA reads TGTGCCAGCAGCCTAGGGACAGGGAACTATGGCTACACCTTC.

CDR3 bases: TGTGCCAGCAGCTTGGTGGGGGGGGGAGACACTGAAGCTTTCTTT. Protein: CASSLVGGGDTEAFF. The J gene is TRBJ1-1, the V gene TRBV5-8; tentatively, D is TRBD1 (5 bases). Trimming stripped 0 bases from V and 3 bases from J, with 12 bases between. Germline V gene sequence: CDR1 SGHTS, CDR2 YDEGEE. This CDR3 spans 15 amino acids.

The chain joins TRBV4-1 to TRBJ2-5; perhaps TRBD2 as D (6 bases). This CDR3 region has 15 residues. V shed 0 bases and J shed 5 bases, with 13 bases lying between them. Germline CDR1 MGHRA, CDR2 YSYEKL. The chain's CDR3 is CASSQDLGGWETQYF. The DNA of the CDR3 is TGCGCCAGCAGCCAAGATCTTGGGGGGTGGGAGACCCAGTACTTC.

The chain employs TRBV5-6 and TRBJ2-7, with 8 positions matching TRBD1. CDR3 size: 15 residues. Germline V gene lookup returns CDR1 SGHDT and CDR2 YYEEEE. V shed 4 bases and J 6 bases; nucleotides not matched to a gene: 12. CDR3 protein: CASSAEGTGPTEQYF. The CDR3 nucleotides read TGTGCCAGCAGCGCCGAGGGGACAGGACCCACCGAGCAGTACTTC.

This clone was detected only a few times. The chain joins TRBV12-1 to TRBJ2-7; no DNA check was done on the table's D call, TRBD1. TRBV12-1 is a pseudogene segment. The CDR3 length is 15 residues. CDR3 protein: CASSFPIGQPYEQYF. The DNA of the CDR3 is TGTGCCAGCAGCTTTCCAATAGGACAGCCCTACGAGCAGTACTTC.

This clone has just one count. The CDR3 DNA is TGTGCCAGCAGTTACTCTCCTTACGCTAGCAACACTGAAGCTTTCTTT. Translated, it gives CASSYSPYASNTEAFF. The chain is built from TRBV6-5 and TRBJ1-1, with D unresolved. The CDR3 loop spans 16 amino acids. The germline V gene has CDR1 MNHEY and CDR2 SVGAGI. Trimming took off 0 bases at V and 2 bases at J, with 13 bases between the two ends.